These T cell receptor beta chains were read from a single sample in a study of cytomegalovirus exposure and HLA in healthy donors. Sequenced by immunoSEQ multiplex PCR; TCRdb stores in-frame clones only, minus some. The sample holds roughly 80,000 clones; under 80% are singletons and the top ten take 5.5% to 8%. The specimen sequenced was PBMCs. The source is a woman between 45 and 60 years old in good health and CMV-seropositive. Both conserved end residues are part of each CDR3. The D gene is left open where the match is weak. A clone size is listed for some rows: how often the clone was seen (once, few, many), or a class if it is expanded.

j_call: TRBJ2-3
d_call: NA
clone_size: NA
v_call: TRBV7-6
cdr3_aa: CASSLPAVSDTQYF
cdr3_nt: TGTGCCAGCAGCTTACCAGCGGTATCAGATACGCAGTATTTT

j_call: TRBJ2-6
d_call: NA
clone_size: NA
v_call: TRBV18
cdr3_aa: CASSPTTSGANVLTF
cdr3_nt: TGTGCCAGCTCACCGACGACTTCTGGGGCCAACGTCCTGACTTTC

j_call: TRBJ1-2
d_call: TRBD1
clone_size: NA
v_call: TRBV28
cdr3_aa: CASSSTGEVYGYTF
cdr3_nt: TGTGCCAGCAGCAGCACAGGGGAGGTCTATGGCTACACCTTC

j_call: TRBJ2-6
d_call: NA
clone_size: NA
v_call: TRBV9
cdr3_aa: CASSPFSGPANVLTF
cdr3_nt: TGTGCCAGCTCCCCGTTCTCAGGCCCGGCCAACGTCCTGACTTTC

j_call: TRBJ1-2
d_call: TRBD1
clone_size: NA
v_call: TRBV5-1
cdr3_aa: CASRSGTGDGYTF
cdr3_nt: TGCGCCAGCAGATCCGGGACAGGGGATGGCTACACCTTC

j_call: TRBJ1-2
d_call: TRBD1
clone_size: NA
v_call: TRBV15
cdr3_aa: CATSRVQGTRGYTF
cdr3_nt: TGTGCCACCAGCAGAGTACAGGGGACCAGGGGCTACACCTTC

j_call: TRBJ2-5
d_call: TRBD2
clone_size: few
v_call: TRBV30
cdr3_aa: CAWPRGTSSSGLQETQYF
cdr3_nt: TGTGCCTGGCCCCGCGGGACTAGCTCTTCCGGGCTCCAAGAGACCCAGTACTTC

j_call: TRBJ2-5
d_call: TRBD2
clone_size: NA
v_call: TRBV5-1
cdr3_aa: CASSTGLAGEETQYF
cdr3_nt: TGCGCCAGCAGCACAGGACTAGCGGGGGAAGAGACCCAGTACTTC

j_call: TRBJ2-1
d_call: TRBD2
clone_size: NA
v_call: TRBV5-4
cdr3_aa: CASSLEPLAGAYNEQFF
cdr3_nt: TGTGCCAGCAGCTTGGAACCCCTAGCGGGGGCCTACAATGAGCAGTTCTTC

j_call: TRBJ1-1
d_call: NA
clone_size: NA
v_call: TRBV11-2
cdr3_aa: CASRPQGRVGEAFF
cdr3_nt: TGTGCCAGCAGACCCCAGGGCAGAGTGGGTGAAGCTTTCTTT

j_call: TRBJ1-4
d_call: NA
clone_size: once
v_call: TRBV6-1
cdr3_aa: CASQSKKLFF
cdr3_nt: TGTGCCAGCCAGTCAAAAAAACTGTTTTTT

j_call: TRBJ2-1
d_call: NA
clone_size: few
v_call: TRBV5-1
cdr3_aa: CASSLGPNYNEQFF
cdr3_nt: TGCGCCAGCAGCTTGGGGCCAAACTACAATGAGCAGTTCTTC

j_call: TRBJ2-7
d_call: NA
clone_size: NA
v_call: TRBV2
cdr3_aa: CASSPRSGSFYEQYF
cdr3_nt: TGTGCCAGCAGTCCAAGGAGCGGCTCTTTCTACGAGCAGTACTTC

j_call: TRBJ1-1
d_call: NA
clone_size: NA
v_call: TRBV7-9
cdr3_aa: CASRGAAGQTEAFF
cdr3_nt: TGTGCCAGCAGAGGTGCCGCAGGGCAAACTGAAGCTTTCTTT

j_call: TRBJ1-1
d_call: NA
clone_size: NA
v_call: TRBV20-1
cdr3_aa: CSARQGEAFF
cdr3_nt: TGCAGTGCTAGACAGGGTGAAGCTTTCTTT

j_call: TRBJ1-1
d_call: TRBD1
clone_size: NA
v_call: TRBV12-5
cdr3_aa: CASDLNPGGKAFF
cdr3_nt: TGTGCTAGTGATCTTAACCCAGGGGGCAAGGCTTTCTTT

j_call: TRBJ2-1
d_call: TRBD2
clone_size: few
v_call: TRBV5-4
cdr3_aa: CASSPGGEPYNEQFF
cdr3_nt: TGTGCCAGCAGCCCCGGGGGGGAACCCTACAATGAGCAGTTCTTC

j_call: TRBJ1-5
d_call: TRBD1
clone_size: NA
v_call: TRBV7-7
cdr3_aa: CASRNPGQGGDQPQHF
cdr3_nt: TGTGCTAGCAGAAATCCGGGACAGGGGGGAGATCAGCCCCAGCATTTT

j_call: TRBJ1-4
d_call: TRBD1
clone_size: NA
v_call: TRBV5-8
cdr3_aa: CASSLVGRGLGEKLFF
cdr3_nt: TGTGCCAGCAGCTTGGTAGGCAGGGGGCTTGGTGAAAAACTGTTTTTT

j_call: TRBJ1-3
d_call: TRBD1
clone_size: NA
v_call: TRBV29-1
cdr3_aa: CSVEETGAGNTIYF
cdr3_nt: TGCAGCGTAGAAGAGACAGGGGCTGGAAACACCATATATTTT

j_call: TRBJ2-2
d_call: NA
clone_size: NA
v_call: TRBV7-9
cdr3_aa: CASSLAGGTGELFF
cdr3_nt: TGTGCCAGCAGCTTAGCGGGGGGAACCGGGGAGCTGTTTTTT

j_call: TRBJ2-3
d_call: NA
clone_size: NA
v_call: TRBV20-1
cdr3_aa: CSARDVPWQYF
cdr3_nt: TGCAGTGCTAGAGATGTCCCATGGCAGTATTTT

j_call: TRBJ1-2
d_call: NA
clone_size: NA
v_call: TRBV21-1
cdr3_aa: CASSKAQVEGGYTF
cdr3_nt: TGTGCCAGCAGCAAAGCGCAGGTGGAAGGAGGCTACACCTTC

j_call: TRBJ1-1
d_call: NA
clone_size: NA
v_call: TRBV30
cdr3_aa: CAWISGTEAFF
cdr3_nt: TGTGCCTGGATTTCAGGGACTGAAGCTTTCTTT

j_call: TRBJ1-2
d_call: NA
clone_size: NA
v_call: TRBV5-1
cdr3_aa: CASSLASSSRGSDGYTF
cdr3_nt: TGCGCCAGCAGCTTGGCCTCCTCCTCCCGGGGGTCTGATGGCTACACCTTC

j_call: TRBJ2-2
d_call: NA
clone_size: NA
v_call: TRBV9
cdr3_aa: CASSVEVQLAPGELFF
cdr3_nt: TGTGCCAGCAGCGTAGAAGTCCAACTAGCCCCCGGGGAGCTGTTTTTT

j_call: TRBJ1-1
d_call: NA
clone_size: few
v_call: TRBV6-5
cdr3_aa: CASLRGRASEAFF
cdr3_nt: TGTGCCAGTCTCAGGGGCAGGGCCTCTGAAGCTTTCTTT

j_call: TRBJ2-6
d_call: NA
clone_size: few
v_call: TRBV7-3
cdr3_aa: CASSFARGSGANVLTF
cdr3_nt: TGTGCCAGCAGCTTCGCCAGGGGCTCTGGGGCCAACGTCCTGACTTTC

j_call: TRBJ2-5
d_call: NA
clone_size: NA
v_call: TRBV5-4
cdr3_aa: CASSLRRGARETQYF
cdr3_nt: TGTGCCAGCAGCTTACGACGGGGGGCCAGGGAGACCCAGTACTTC

j_call: TRBJ2-5
d_call: TRBD2
clone_size: NA
v_call: TRBV2
cdr3_aa: CASSELAGVVETQYF
cdr3_nt: TGTGCCAGCAGTGAACTAGCGGGGGTTGTAGAGACCCAGTACTTC

j_call: TRBJ1-1
d_call: TRBD1
clone_size: NA
v_call: TRBV10-2
cdr3_aa: CASKSQGGTEAFF
cdr3_nt: TGCGCCAGCAAATCACAGGGGGGCACTGAAGCTTTCTTT

j_call: TRBJ1-3
d_call: NA
clone_size: NA
v_call: TRBV23-1
cdr3_aa: CASSQSEEALKWAGNTIYF
cdr3_nt: TGCGCCAGCAGTCAATCGGAGGAGGCTTTGAAGTGGGCTGGAAACACCATATATTTT

j_call: TRBJ2-3
d_call: TRBD1
clone_size: NA
v_call: TRBV11-3
cdr3_aa: CASSLGDRGWTDTQYF
cdr3_nt: TGTGCCAGCAGCTTAGGGGACAGGGGGTGGACAGATACGCAGTATTTT

j_call: TRBJ2-5
d_call: NA
clone_size: NA
v_call: TRBV7-3
cdr3_aa: CASSLTSTKRTQYF
cdr3_nt: TGTGCCAGCAGCTTGACTAGTACCAAGAGGACCCAGTACTTC

j_call: TRBJ2-1
d_call: TRBD2
clone_size: NA
v_call: TRBV6-6
cdr3_aa: CASSYGRGENNEQFF
cdr3_nt: TGTGCCAGCAGTTACGGGCGGGGGGAAAACAATGAGCAGTTCTTC

j_call: TRBJ2-3
d_call: TRBD1
clone_size: NA
v_call: TRBV5-4
cdr3_aa: CASSGPGQGGTDTQYF
cdr3_nt: TGTGCCAGCAGCGGGCCGGGACAGGGGGGCACAGATACGCAGTATTTT

j_call: TRBJ2-2
d_call: NA
clone_size: NA
v_call: TRBV6-1
cdr3_aa: CATRPPQGIGELFF
cdr3_nt: TGTGCCACCAGGCCCCCCCAGGGCATCGGGGAGCTGTTTTTT

j_call: TRBJ1-1
d_call: TRBD1
clone_size: NA
v_call: TRBV10-3
cdr3_aa: CATWTGAEAFF
cdr3_nt: TGTGCCACCTGGACAGGGGCTGAAGCTTTCTTT

j_call: TRBJ1-6
d_call: TRBD1
clone_size: few
v_call: TRBV14
cdr3_aa: CASSYQNTGDNSPLHF
cdr3_nt: TGTGCCAGCAGCTATCAGAATACAGGGGATAATTCACCCCTCCACTTT

j_call: TRBJ2-5
d_call: NA
clone_size: NA
v_call: TRBV27
cdr3_aa: CASSLTVVVRDYQETQYF
cdr3_nt: TGTGCCAGCAGTCTTACTGTCGTAGTCCGGGACTACCAAGAGACCCAGTACTTC

j_call: TRBJ1-6
d_call: NA
clone_size: NA
v_call: TRBV7-3
cdr3_aa: CASSFRGEGYSPLHF
cdr3_nt: TGTGCCAGCAGCTTCCGCGGGGAGGGGTACTCACCCCTCCACTTT

j_call: TRBJ2-3
d_call: TRBD2
clone_size: NA
v_call: TRBV5-6
cdr3_aa: CASSLNPGLAGGLTDTQYF
cdr3_nt: TGTGCCAGCAGCTTGAACCCGGGACTAGCGGGGGGGCTAACAGATACGCAGTATTTT

j_call: TRBJ2-5
d_call: TRBD2
clone_size: few
v_call: TRBV5-1
cdr3_aa: CASSLTSGGQETQYF
cdr3_nt: TGCGCCAGCAGCTTAACTAGCGGGGGGCAAGAGACCCAGTACTTC

j_call: TRBJ2-2
d_call: NA
clone_size: NA
v_call: TRBV9
cdr3_aa: CASSVLAGSDTGELFF
cdr3_nt: TGTGCCAGCAGCGTCCTTGCGGGGTCGGACACCGGGGAGCTGTTTTTT

j_call: TRBJ1-1
d_call: NA
clone_size: NA
v_call: TRBV19
cdr3_aa: CASRGASGTEAFF
cdr3_nt: TGTGCCAGTAGGGGGGCCTCGGGCACTGAAGCTTTCTTT

j_call: TRBJ2-5
d_call: NA
clone_size: NA
v_call: TRBV7-2
cdr3_aa: CASSMRETQYF
cdr3_nt: TGTGCCAGCAGCATGAGAGAGACCCAGTACTTC

j_call: TRBJ1-2
d_call: TRBD1
clone_size: NA
v_call: TRBV5-4
cdr3_aa: CASSGTGHGYTF
cdr3_nt: TGTGCCAGCAGCGGGACAGGGCATGGCTACACCTTC

j_call: TRBJ1-2
d_call: TRBD1
clone_size: NA
v_call: TRBV2
cdr3_aa: CASPHRGNYGYTF
cdr3_nt: TGTGCCAGCCCTCACAGGGGGAACTATGGCTACACCTTC

j_call: TRBJ2-7
d_call: TRBD2
clone_size: NA
v_call: TRBV14
cdr3_aa: CASSHGGAYEQYF
cdr3_nt: TGTGCCAGCAGCCATGGGGGGGCCTACGAGCAGTACTTC

j_call: TRBJ2-7
d_call: NA
clone_size: NA
v_call: TRBV6-1
cdr3_aa: CASSDYDEQYF
cdr3_nt: TGTGCCAGCAGTGACTACGACGAGCAGTACTTC

j_call: TRBJ2-1
d_call: TRBD1
clone_size: few
v_call: TRBV5-1
cdr3_aa: CASSSGQVDYNEQFF
cdr3_nt: TGCGCCAGCAGCTCGGGACAGGTTGACTACAATGAGCAGTTCTTC

j_call: TRBJ2-1
d_call: NA
clone_size: NA
v_call: TRBV21-1
cdr3_aa: CASSAGQSSYNEQFF
cdr3_nt: TGTGCCAGCAGCGCCGGACAGAGCTCCTACAATGAGCAGTTCTTC

j_call: TRBJ2-5
d_call: TRBD2
clone_size: NA
v_call: TRBV27
cdr3_aa: CASKPGGETQYF
cdr3_nt: TGTGCCAGTAAACCGGGGGGGGAGACCCAGTACTTC

j_call: TRBJ2-7
d_call: TRBD1
clone_size: once
v_call: TRBV5-6
cdr3_aa: CASSPGQGGYEQYF
cdr3_nt: TGTGCCAGCAGCCCGGGACAGGGGGGCTACGAGCAGTACTTC